Given below is one TCR beta chain in context. Its target is not known. This sample also contains other DNA sequences that code for the same CDR3. This sample is drawn from a study of cytomegalovirus exposure and HLA in healthy donors. Study-wide points: In vitro checks showed that three CMV-associated chains really do target CMV antigens. Accurate HLA-A and HLA-B prediction from TCR beta sequences was reported for most subjects.

The CDR3 has 16 residues. Germline V gene sequence: CDR1 SGHRS, CDR2 YFSETQ. Trimming shortened V by 0 bases and J by 1 base, and 13 bases separated the two germline ends. PCR employed 60 Vbeta and 13 Jbeta primers. Authors' methods: As a later analysis found, there were roughly 80 million unique TCR beta chains, of which roughly 11 million were shared. The protocol was immunoSEQ multiplex PCR, while the TCRdb copy is restricted to in-frame clones and leaves out a portion. V and J calls and clone size are those listed in that table; D and trimming were worked out from the DNA. The sample totals around 35,000 clones.

The sequence came from a woman aged 40 to 50 in good health and CMV-seropositive. The sequencing input was PBMCs. V gene TRBV5-1 combines with J gene TRBJ1-1; tentatively, D is TRBD1 (6 bases). The CDR3, as DNA: TGCGCCAGCAGCTTGGAGGGGGGGGCCGGGAACACTGAAGCTTTCTTT. It translates to CASSLEGGAGNTEAFF.